One sample yielded the 32 T cell receptor beta chains listed below, sequenced in a study of shared clonotypes between healthy human individuals. Only in-frame clones appear in the TCRdb table, and some are missing; sequencing was by immunoSEQ multiplex PCR. The data contain about 2.3 million clones, approximately 95% of them seen just once; the ten biggest clones take up about 0.39%. Material: naive CD4+ T cells from PBMCs. Subset indicated: CD45RA+ positively selected. Receptors originate from a man aged 18 to 30 in good health. Some clones in this sample may be carry-over from other donors' samples.

The chain joins TRBV28 to TRBJ1-1; no definite D call. The CDR3 covers 13 residues. CDR1 is MDHEN and CDR2 is SYDVKM in the germline V gene. The V end lost 6 bases, the J end lost 1 base, and 9 bases lay between the germline ends. In DNA form, the CDR3 reads TGTGCCAGCAGCCAGACACCGAACACTGAAGCTTTCTTT. Protein: CASSQTPNTEAFF.

The chain combines TRBV27 with TRBJ2-1, with 10 bases lining up with TRBD2. Unmatched junction bases numbered 10, after V lost 5 bases and J lost 6 bases. CDR1 and CDR2 from the germline V gene are MNHEY and SMNVEV (reference sequence). The CDR3 totals 16 residues. The CDR3 region has the DNA TGTGCCAGCAGTCCTTCCTCCATAGCGGGAGGCAATGAGCAGTTCTTC. Amino acid sequence: CASSPSSIAGGNEQFF.

The genes are TRBV4-1 and TRBJ2-3, with no clear D. CDR1 is MGHRA and CDR2 is YSYEKL in the germline V gene. Trimming cost V 0 bases and J 0 bases, with 4 bases left between them. There are 14 residues in the CDR3. For the CDR3, the DNA is TGCGCCAGCAGCCAAGACGCTAGCACAGATACGCAGTATTTT. Translating it yields CASSQDASTDTQYF.

The chain has TRBV6-1 and TRBJ1-2, with TRBD1 matching 7 bases. Germline V gene lookup returns CDR1 MNHNS and CDR2 SASEGT. The J segment lost 2 bases and the V segment lost 4 bases, leaving 4 bases of the junction unmatched. This CDR3 region has 14 residues. As DNA, the CDR3 is TGTGCCAGCAGTGTACAGACAGGGAACTATGGCTACACCTTC. Protein: CASSVQTGNYGYTF.

V usage is TRBV25-1 and J usage is TRBJ2-5; weak D call: TRBD2 (6 bases). The CDR3 length is 15 residues. V was cut by 8 bases and J by 1 base, with 17 bases left in between. Per germline, CDR1 MGHDK and CDR2 SYGVNS. The DNA for the CDR3 is TGTGCCAGCGCAGGGAGGACGTTGGTCCAAGAGACCCAGTACTTC. It codes for CASAGRTLVQETQYF.

The V and J genes are TRBV5-1 and TRBJ2-4; D remains ambiguous. From germline, CDR1 is SGHRS and CDR2 YFSETQ. This CDR3 spans 15 amino acids. The V end lost 0 bases, the J end lost 2 bases, and 9 bases lay between the germline ends. CDR3 nucleotides: TGCGCCAGCAGCTTGGCCCCATCAACCAAAAACATTCAGTACTTC. Its translation is CASSLAPSTKNIQYF.

This clone was seen just once. This chain joins TRBV5-4 and TRBJ2-1; TRBD2 matches at 13 bases. CDR1 SGHNT and CDR2 YYREEE come from the germline V gene (reference sequence). V lost 7 bases, J lost 6 bases, and 4 bases stayed unmatched. The CDR3 contains 14 residues. CDR3 coding DNA: TGTGCCAGCCTGGGGACTAGCGGGGCCAATGAGCAGTTCTTC. Amino acid sequence: CASLGTSGANEQFF.

The CDR3 DNA is TGTGCCAGCTCACCGACCGGGGGGCGGGACAATGAGCAGTTCTTC. Translating it yields CASSPTGGRDNEQFF. This chain connects TRBV18 to TRBJ2-1, with D possibly TRBD2 on 7 matching bases. V was pared by 3 bases and J by 5 bases, with 14 bases between. The germline gives CDR1 KGHSH, CDR2 LQKENI. The CDR3 runs 15 residues.

This chain uses TRBV7-8 with TRBJ1-4, with D possibly TRBD1 on 6 matching bases. The CDR3 spans 15 residues. The germline gives CDR1 SGHVS, CDR2 FQNEAQ. Trimming left V 5 bases short and J 8 bases short, with 18 bases between. This chain's CDR3 is CASSPRPGAGEKLFF. CDR3 sequence (DNA): TGTGCCAGCAGCCCGAGACCGGGGGCGGGCGAAAAACTGTTTTTT.

V usage is TRBV5-1 and J usage is TRBJ2-7; 7 nucleotides line up with TRBD1. From germline, CDR1 is SGHRS and CDR2 YFSETQ. Losses at the gene ends were 4 bases for V and 4 bases for J; bases not matched to a gene: 14. This CDR3 has 16 amino acids. The CDR3 region has the DNA TGCGCCAGCAGCCCGGGCAACGCAGGGGGTGGGTACGAGCAGTACTTC. It is translated as CASSPGNAGGGYEQYF.

Turning to this clone: Other nucleotide sequences from this sample produce the same CDR3. The V call is TRBV4-2, the J call TRBJ1-2; the D gene is possibly TRBD1 (5 bases). The CDR3 is made up of 15 amino acids. The germline V gene has CDR1 LGHNA and CDR2 YNFKEQ. V lost 0 bases and J lost 3, with 11 bases in between. Written as DNA, the CDR3 is TGTGCCAGCAGCCAAGACCCGGGGACGGACTATGGCTACACCTTC. As protein: CASSQDPGTDYGYTF.

This clone was seen once. The V and J genes are TRBV29-1 and TRBJ2-7; possible D gene TRBD2, 6 bases. The length of the CDR3 is 13 residues. CDR1 and CDR2 (germline): SQVTM, ANQGSEA. Trimming removed 3 bases at V and 4 bases at J, with 13 bases between. CDR3 amino acids: CSVERVGGYEQYF. CDR3 nucleotides: TGCAGCGTTGAGAGGGTGGGGGGTTACGAGCAGTACTTC.

The J gene is TRBJ2-3, the V gene TRBV29-1, with a weak D call TRBD1 (6 bases). Germline values: CDR1 SQVTM, CDR2 ANQGSEA. The CDR3 sequence is 14 residues long. The V end was cut by 1 base, the J end by 6 bases, with 14 bases between. CDR3 DNA sequence: TGCAGCGTTGAAGGTCCAGGGGTCATGGATACGCAGTATTTT. Its protein is CSVEGPGVMDTQYF.

Concerning this clone: Other nucleotide sequences in the sample specify the same CDR3. The genes are TRBV11-3 and TRBJ2-3, with D possibly being TRBD1 or TRBD2 (5 bases each). CDR1 and CDR2 (germline): SGHNT, YENEEA. The ends were cut back, 3 bases at V and 0 bases at J, with 7 bases in the middle. This CDR3 has 14 residues. Written as DNA, the CDR3 is TGTGCCAGCAGCTTGGGACGGAGCACAGATACGCAGTATTTT. As protein: CASSLGRSTDTQYF.

The chain recombines TRBV7-3 with TRBJ2-1; 16 bases agree with TRBD2. The CDR3 is made up of 19 amino acids. The germline gives CDR1 SGHTA, CDR2 FQGTGA. Unmatched junction bases numbered 9, after V lost 4 bases and J lost 3 bases. CDR3 residues: CASSSLGTSGRAIYNEQFF. The CDR3 DNA reads TGTGCCAGCAGCTCCCTCGGGACTAGCGGGAGGGCAATCTACAATGAGCAGTTCTTC. Full variable domain (outside the CDR3, taken from reference TRBV7-3 and TRBJ2-1): GAGVSQTPSNKVTEKGKYVELRCDPISGHTALYWYRQSLGQGPEFLIYFQGTGAADDSGLPNDRFFAVRPEGSVSTLKIQRTERGDSAVYLCASSSLGTSGRAIYNEQFFGPGTRLTVL.

The chain has TRBV7-9 and TRBJ1-4; TRBD1 agrees at 8 bases. CDR1 is SEHNR, CDR2 FQNEAQ, per germline (reference sequence). V lost 5 bases and J lost 8; bases outside the gene matches: 7. This CDR3 contains 14 residues. The CDR3 nucleotides read TGTGCCAGCAGCCAGGGGGCGGGGTTGGAAAAACTGTTTTTT. Encoded protein: CASSQGAGLEKLFF.

The rearrangement uses TRBV27 and TRBJ2-6, with TRBD1 matching over 7 bases. The ends lost 8 bases at V and 0 bases at J; junction bases unmatched: 13. The V gene's germline CDR1 is MNHEY and CDR2 SMNVEV (reference sequence). The CDR3 totals 18 residues. CDR3 sequence reads: CASRPLSRGFSGANVLTF. The CDR3 DNA reads as TGTGCCAGCCGCCCTTTAAGCAGGGGGTTCTCTGGGGCCAACGTCCTGACTTTC.

The chain uses TRBV4-1 and TRBJ2-5; 7 nucleotides line up with TRBD1. Trimming removed 1 base from V and 5 bases from J; junction bases left unmatched: 19. The germline V gene encodes CDR1 MGHRA and CDR2 YSYEKL. The CDR3 has 19 residues. For the CDR3, the DNA is TGCGCCAGCAGCCAAGGTCGCTCCACGGGAAGGGGCAGGGGGGAGACCCAGTACTTC. Translation gives CASSQGRSTGRGRGETQYF.

The chain has TRBV6-1 and TRBJ2-7; perhaps TRBD1 as D (6 bases). CDR1 is MNHNS and CDR2 is SASEGT in the germline V gene. V gave up 4 bases and J gave up 0 bases, with 16 bases separating them. The CDR3 consists of 16 residues. CDR3 coding DNA: TGTGCCAGCAGTGGTAGACAGGCCTTACGCTCCTACGAGCAGTACTTC. This translates into CASSGRQALRSYEQYF.

The chain joins TRBV9 to TRBJ2-3; D gene ambiguous. Trimming cost V 0 bases and J 6 bases, with 8 bases left between them. CDR3 length: 13 amino acids. The V gene's germline CDR1 is SGDLS and CDR2 YYNGEE. The chain's CDR3 is CASSVGPIDTQYF. CDR3 coding DNA: TGTGCCAGCAGCGTAGGCCCCATCGATACGCAGTATTTT.

CDR3 sequence reads: CASSQGLAGAQETQYF. The CDR3 nucleotides are TGTGCCAGCAGCCAAGGACTAGCGGGAGCGCAAGAGACCCAGTACTTC. The chain has TRBV4-2 and TRBJ2-5, with 12 bases that match TRBD2. Trimming took 1 base from V and 2 from J; bases not matched to a gene: 2. Germline CDR1 reads LGHNA; CDR2 reads YNFKEQ. This CDR3 spans 16 amino acids.

Note on this clone: The sample contains more than one DNA sequence encoding this CDR3. V usage is TRBV5-1 and J usage is TRBJ2-5, with 7 bases that match TRBD1. With V trimmed by 2 bases and J by 3 bases, 1 base remained unmatched. The CDR3 sequence is 13 residues long. CDR1 and CDR2 from the germline V gene are SGHRS and YFSETQ. Here the CDR3 DNA reads TGCGCCAGCAGCTTAACAGGGGAAGAGACCCAGTACTTC. Amino acid sequence: CASSLTGEETQYF.

The V call is TRBV19, the J call TRBJ2-2; TRBD1 matches at 7 bases. This CDR3 is built from 15 residues. With 5 bases clipped from V and 4 bases from J, the junction kept 7 bases outside the gene matches. The V gene's germline CDR1 is LNHDA and CDR2 SQIVND (reference sequence). Here the CDR3 reads CASSQDRVGTGELFF. The CDR3 DNA reads TGTGCCAGTAGTCAAGACAGGGTCGGCACCGGGGAGCTGTTTTTT.

This chain links TRBV28 with TRBJ1-2; no definite D call. CDR1 MDHEN and CDR2 SYDVKM come from the germline V gene. The CDR3 covers 16 residues. The V end was cut by 4 bases, the J end by 4 bases, with 19 bases between. The CDR3 coding sequence is TGTGCCAGCAGTTCCCCCTTATCCCTCGGATTCTATGGCTACACCTTC. It is translated as CASSSPLSLGFYGYTF.

The rearrangement links TRBV19 to TRBJ1-4; D remains unclear. V lost 4 bases to trimming and J lost 0 bases, with 6 bases between them. This CDR3 is built from 14 residues. The germline V gene encodes CDR1 LNHDA and CDR2 SQIVND (reference sequence). This CDR3 reads CASSRWPTNEKLFF. The CDR3 nucleotides read TGTGCCAGTAGTAGGTGGCCAACTAATGAAAAACTGTTTTTT.

The chain combines TRBV7-6 with TRBJ1-4, with 7 nucleotides matching TRBD1. The CDR3 runs to 17 residues. CDR1 is SGHVS, CDR2 FNYEAQ, per germline. Germline trimming cut 1 base from V and 0 bases from J; bases unmatched to any gene: 5. CDR3 bases: TGTGCCAGCAGCTTAGTAGGGGGCAGGGCAACTAATGAAAAACTGTTTTTT. The encoded protein is CASSLVGGRATNEKLFF.

The chain uses TRBV5-1 and TRBJ2-3, with 11 bases fitting TRBD2. This CDR3 comprises 17 residues. Germline V gene data show CDR1 as SGHRS and CDR2 as YFSETQ. Trimming took 4 bases from V and 0 from J; bases not matched to a gene: 7. The CDR3 region is CASSPRLAGYSTDTQYF. CDR3 sequence (DNA): TGCGCCAGCAGCCCACGACTAGCGGGATATAGCACAGATACGCAGTATTTT.

The rearrangement links TRBV30 to TRBJ1-5; D call uncertain. V lost 2 bases to trimming and J lost 2 bases, with 7 bases between them. Looked up from germline, CDR1 is GTSNPN and CDR2 is SVGIG (reference sequence). This CDR3 comprises 13 residues. The CDR3 region is CAWSSEGNQPQHF. Written as DNA, the CDR3 is TGTGCCTGGAGTTCCGAAGGCAATCAGCCCCAGCATTTT.

The chain carries TRBV5-1 and TRBJ2-1; D is unresolved. The CDR3 runs to 15 residues. CDR1 SGHRS and CDR2 YFSETQ come from the germline V gene. V was clipped by 4 bases and J by 4 bases, with 15 bases between them. CDR3: CASSPDRPEYNEQFF. CDR3 nucleotides: TGCGCCAGCAGCCCGGACCGTCCAGAGTACAATGAGCAGTTCTTC.

The rearrangement links TRBV2 to TRBJ2-7; D is unresolved. CDR3 size: 17 residues. Between the trimmed V and J ends, which lost 0 bases and 0 bases, there was a span of 15 bases. Looked up from germline, CDR1 is SNHLY and CDR2 is FYNNEI. The CDR3, as DNA: TGTGCCAGCAGTGAAGCGCTTCGACTGGCTAGCTCCTACGAGCAGTACTTC. This encodes CASSEALRLASSYEQYF.

The V call is TRBV6-5, the J call TRBJ2-3; no reliable D call. Germline V CDR1 and CDR2: MNHEY, SVGAGI. Trimming took 2 bases from V and 2 from J, leaving 8 bases between them. The CDR3 loop spans 14 amino acids. The CDR3 protein is CASSYSVSTDTQYF. The CDR3 DNA reads TGTGCCAGCAGTTACAGTGTTTCCACAGATACGCAGTATTTT.

The genes are TRBV28 and TRBJ1-3; D may be TRBD1 (6 bases). CDR3 length equals 14 residues. The V gene's germline CDR1 is MDHEN and CDR2 SYDVKM. The germline V and J ends were trimmed by 6 bases and 0 bases, with 9 bases remaining between them. The CDR3 DNA sequence: TGTGCCAGCAGCACGGGACACTCTGGAAACACCATATATTTT. This translates into CASSTGHSGNTIYF.